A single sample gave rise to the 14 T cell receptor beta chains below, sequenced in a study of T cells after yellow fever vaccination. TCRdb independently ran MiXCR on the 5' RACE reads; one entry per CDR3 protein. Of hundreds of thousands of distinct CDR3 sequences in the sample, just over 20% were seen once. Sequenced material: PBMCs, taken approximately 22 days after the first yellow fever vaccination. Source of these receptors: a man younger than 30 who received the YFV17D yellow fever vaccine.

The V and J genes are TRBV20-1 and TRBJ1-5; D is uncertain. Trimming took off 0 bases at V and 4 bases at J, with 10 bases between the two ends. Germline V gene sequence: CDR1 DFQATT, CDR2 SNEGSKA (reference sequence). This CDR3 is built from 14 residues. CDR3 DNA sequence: TGCAGTGCTAGAGATCCGCTGCAGAATCAGCCCCAGCATTTT. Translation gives CSARDPLQNQPQHF.

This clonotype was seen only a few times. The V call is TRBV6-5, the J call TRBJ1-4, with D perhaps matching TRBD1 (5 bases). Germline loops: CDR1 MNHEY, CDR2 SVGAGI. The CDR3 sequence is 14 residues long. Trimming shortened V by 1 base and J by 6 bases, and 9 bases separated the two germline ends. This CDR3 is CASSYYGGDEKLFF. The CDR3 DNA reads TGTGCCAGCAGTTACTATGGGGGGGATGAAAAACTGTTTTTT.

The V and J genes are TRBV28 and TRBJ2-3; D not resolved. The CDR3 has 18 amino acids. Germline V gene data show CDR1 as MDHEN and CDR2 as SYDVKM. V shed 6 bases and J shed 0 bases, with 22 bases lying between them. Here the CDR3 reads CASRSSGWGSPSTDTQYF. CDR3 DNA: TGTGCCAGCAGGTCCTCGGGTTGGGGTTCGCCTAGCACAGATACGCAGTATTTT.

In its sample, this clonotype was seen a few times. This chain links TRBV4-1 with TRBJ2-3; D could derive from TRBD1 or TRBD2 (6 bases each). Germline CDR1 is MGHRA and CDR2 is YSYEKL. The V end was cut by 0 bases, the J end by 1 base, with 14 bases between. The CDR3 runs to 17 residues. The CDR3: CASSQDRRGQGTDTQYF. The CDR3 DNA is TGCGCCAGCAGCCAAGATCGTCGGGGGCAGGGCACAGATACGCAGTATTTT.

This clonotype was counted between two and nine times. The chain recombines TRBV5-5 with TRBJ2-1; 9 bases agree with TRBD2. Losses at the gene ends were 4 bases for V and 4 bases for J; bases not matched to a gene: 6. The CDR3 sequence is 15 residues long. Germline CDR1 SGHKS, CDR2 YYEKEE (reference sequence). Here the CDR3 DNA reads TGTGCCAGCAGCCAGAGCGGGGGGACTTACAATGAGCAGTTCTTC. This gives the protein CASSQSGGTYNEQFF.

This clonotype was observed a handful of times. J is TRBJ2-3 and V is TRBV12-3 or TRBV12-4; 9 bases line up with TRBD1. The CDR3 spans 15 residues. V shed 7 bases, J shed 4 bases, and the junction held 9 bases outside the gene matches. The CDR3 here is CASIKDRGGPDTQYF. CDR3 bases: TGTGCCAGCATCAAAGACAGGGGGGGACCAGATACGCAGTATTTT.

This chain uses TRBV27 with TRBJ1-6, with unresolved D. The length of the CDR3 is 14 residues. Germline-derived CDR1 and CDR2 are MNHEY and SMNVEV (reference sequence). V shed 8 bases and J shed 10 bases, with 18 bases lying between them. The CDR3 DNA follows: TGTGCCAGCGGACCGGCCGCCTCTCGATCACCCCTCCACTTT. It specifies CASGPAASRSPLHF.

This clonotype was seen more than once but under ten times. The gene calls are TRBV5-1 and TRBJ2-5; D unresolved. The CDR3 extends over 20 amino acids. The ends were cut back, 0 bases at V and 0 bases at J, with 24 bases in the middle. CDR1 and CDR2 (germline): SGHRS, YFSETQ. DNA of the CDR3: TGCGCCAGCAGCTTGGGGTCCGCGGACCTCGACTTATGGTACCAAGAGACCCAGTACTTC. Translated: CASSLGSADLDLWYQETQYF.

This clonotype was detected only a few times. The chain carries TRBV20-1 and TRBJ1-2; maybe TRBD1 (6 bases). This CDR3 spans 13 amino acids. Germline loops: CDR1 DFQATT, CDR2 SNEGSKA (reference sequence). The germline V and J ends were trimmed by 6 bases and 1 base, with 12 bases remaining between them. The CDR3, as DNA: TGCAGTGCAAATAACAGGGTTAACTATGGCTACACCTTC. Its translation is CSANNRVNYGYTF.

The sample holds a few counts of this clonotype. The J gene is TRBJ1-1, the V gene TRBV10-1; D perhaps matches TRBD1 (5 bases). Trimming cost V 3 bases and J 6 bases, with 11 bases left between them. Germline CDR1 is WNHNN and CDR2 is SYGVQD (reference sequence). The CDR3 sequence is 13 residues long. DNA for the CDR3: TGCGCCAGCAGTGACGGGGGTTTCGCTGAAGCTTTCTTT. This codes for CASSDGGFAEAFF.

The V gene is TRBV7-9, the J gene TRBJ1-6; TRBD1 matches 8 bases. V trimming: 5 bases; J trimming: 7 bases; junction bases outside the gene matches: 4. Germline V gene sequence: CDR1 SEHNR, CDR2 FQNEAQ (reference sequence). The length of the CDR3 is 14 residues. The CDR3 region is CASSPGQVNSPLHF. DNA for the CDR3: TGTGCCAGCAGCCCGGGACAGGTCAATTCACCCCTCCACTTT.

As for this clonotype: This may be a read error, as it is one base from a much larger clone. The CDR3 reads CSARGQGAGGETQYF. The CDR3 nucleotides read TGCAGTGCTAGAGGCCAAGGTGCTGGCGGTGAGACCCAGTACTTC. V is TRBV20-1 and J is TRBJ2-5; no clear D. The CDR3 extends over 15 amino acids. Germline CDR1 reads DFQATT; CDR2 reads SNEGSKA (reference sequence). The V end was cut by 1 base, the J end by 5 bases, with 17 bases between.

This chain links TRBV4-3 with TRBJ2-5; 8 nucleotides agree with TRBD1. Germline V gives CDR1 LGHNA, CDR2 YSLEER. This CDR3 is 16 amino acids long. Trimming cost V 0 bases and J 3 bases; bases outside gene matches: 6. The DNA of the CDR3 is TGCGCCAGCAGCCAAGATGGGACAGGATGGAAAGAGACCCAGTACTTC. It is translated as CASSQDGTGWKETQYF.

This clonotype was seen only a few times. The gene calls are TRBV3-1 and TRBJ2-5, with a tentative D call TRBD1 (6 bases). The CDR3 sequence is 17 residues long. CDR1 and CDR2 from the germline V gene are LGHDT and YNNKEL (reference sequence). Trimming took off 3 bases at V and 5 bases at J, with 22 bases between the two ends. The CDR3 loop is CASSQGAYQVLRETQYF. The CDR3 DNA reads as TGTGCCAGCAGCCAGGGGGCCTACCAGGTTTTGCGGGAGACCCAGTACTTC.